The rows below give T cell receptor beta chains drawn from one sample of a study of shared clonotypes between healthy human individuals. Profiled with immunoSEQ multiplex PCR; TCRdb holds only in-frame clones, not every one. The sample has about 2.5 million clones, just under 95% seen once. Sequences were obtained from naive CD4+ T cells from PBMCs. These receptors were collected from a man in his late teens or twenties in good health. Some clones in this sample may be carry-over from other donors' samples. The CDR3 runs from the conserved cysteine through the conserved F or W. A D gene is named only where the DNA matches it firmly.

>TRBJ2-5|TRBD2|TRBV14
CASSPGGTSGRRTETQYF
>TRBJ1-5|TRBD1|TRBV28
CASSYAGGARYNQPQHF
>TRBJ1-3|NA|TRBV20-1
CSVPSGNTIYF
>TRBJ2-6|NA|TRBV19
CASSIWPTRAGANVLTF
>TRBJ2-1|TRBD2|TRBV11-2
CASSLGGALAGLNEQFF
>TRBJ2-2|TRBD2|TRBV9
CASSPGAGGRGTGELFF
>TRBJ2-1|TRBD2|TRBV5-1
CASPNLRASGSDEQFF
>TRBJ2-2|NA|TRBV28
CASSLFVGYTGELFF
>TRBJ1-2|NA|TRBV5-1
CASSLAGQTNYGYTF
>TRBJ1-2|NA|TRBV28
CASSYPEAGRRNGYTF
>TRBJ1-1|NA|TRBV10-3
CAISEAGGFTEAFF
>TRBJ1-1|NA|TRBV10-3
CAISEQRGGTEAFF
>TRBJ1-1|NA|TRBV5-1
CASSLDRSEAFF
>TRBJ2-1|NA|TRBV10-3
CAIRGRLVGNEQFF
>TRBJ2-1|NA|TRBV7-8
CASSLVISGLNEQFF
>TRBJ2-1|NA|TRBV11-3
CASSLEALSNEQFF
>TRBJ1-2|NA|TRBV28
CASSLQGGRGGYTF
>TRBJ1-1|TRBD1|TRBV29-1
CSVGDRFSDTEAFF
>TRBJ2-1|TRBD2|TRBV14
CASSQDGRPGLANSYNEQFF
>TRBJ2-1|NA|TRBV28
CASSLEGINEQFF
>TRBJ2-6|TRBD1|TRBV6-4
CASSDQFYGGQVSSGANVLTF
>TRBJ1-4|NA|TRBV29-1
CSVDGTLNNEKLFF
>TRBJ1-4|TRBD1|TRBV19
CASSTGGIEEKLFF
>TRBJ2-1|NA|TRBV18
CASSPPGTQTYEQFF
>TRBJ2-1|TRBD2|TRBV27
CASNKLSGSNYNEQFF
>TRBJ2-7|NA|TRBV7-3
CASSLRRDSYEQYF
>TRBJ2-3|NA|TRBV5-1
CASSLGRQDGDTQYF
>TRBJ2-1|TRBD2|TRBV4-3
CASSLETSGRDNEQFF
>TRBJ2-3|NA|TRBV5-1
CASSLEGVTDTQYF
>TRBJ2-7|TRBD1|TRBV19
CASSPRTGGPYEQYF
>TRBJ2-5|NA|TRBV28
CASKLTGGETQYF